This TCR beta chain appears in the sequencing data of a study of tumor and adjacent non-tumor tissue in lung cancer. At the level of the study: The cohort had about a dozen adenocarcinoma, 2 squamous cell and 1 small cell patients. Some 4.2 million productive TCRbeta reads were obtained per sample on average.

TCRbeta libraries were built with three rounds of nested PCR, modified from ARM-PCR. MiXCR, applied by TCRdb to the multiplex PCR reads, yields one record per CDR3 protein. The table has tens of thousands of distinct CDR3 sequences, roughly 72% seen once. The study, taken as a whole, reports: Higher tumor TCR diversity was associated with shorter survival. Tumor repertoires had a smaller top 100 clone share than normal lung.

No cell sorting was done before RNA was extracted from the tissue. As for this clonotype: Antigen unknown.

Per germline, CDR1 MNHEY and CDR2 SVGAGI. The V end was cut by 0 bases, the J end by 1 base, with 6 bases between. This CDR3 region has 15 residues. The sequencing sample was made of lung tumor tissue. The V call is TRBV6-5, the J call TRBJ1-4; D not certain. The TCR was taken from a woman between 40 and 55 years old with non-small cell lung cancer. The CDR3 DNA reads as TGTGCCAGCAGTTACTCGCCAGGAACTAATGAAAAACTGTTTTTT. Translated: CASSYSPGTNEKLFF.